Reported below is one T cell receptor beta chain. The CDR3 has 14 amino acids. The V and J ends lost 4 bases and 6 bases, in that order; junction bases with no gene match: 6. The germline V gene has CDR1 SGHAT and CDR2 FQNNGV. This record belongs to a study of cytomegalovirus exposure and HLA in healthy donors. For the study at large: The study placed about 86% of its approximately 360 genotyped donors in the Caucasian-associated ancestry cluster.

The PCR employed 60 Vbeta primers together with 13 Jbeta primers. Original processing methods: Around 10 million of the roughly 80 million unique TCR beta chains counted in a later analysis were shared. Profiling relied on immunoSEQ multiplex PCR, and the TCRdb table lists in-frame clones only, not all of them. V, J and clone size are taken as reported in that table, and D and trimming were inferred from the DNA itself. The data show approximately 150,000 clones, with more than 75% seen just once and 6.2% held by the top ten. The gene calls are TRBV11-2 and TRBJ2-7; 10 bases are a match to TRBD2. The sequence derives from a woman aged 40-49 years in good health and CMV-seropositive. Sequenced sample: PBMCs. CDR3 residues: CASSSSGRALEQYF. The CDR3 DNA sequence: TGTGCCAGCAGCTCCAGCGGGAGGGCTCTCGAGCAGTACTTC. Full variable domain (rest looked up from reference TRBV11-2 and TRBJ2-7): EAGVAQSPRYKIIEKRQSVAFWCNPISGHATLYWYQQILGQGPKLLIQFQNNGVVDDSQLPKDRFSAERLKGVDSTLKIQPAKLEDSAVYLCASSSSGRALEQYFGPGTRLTVT.